The 28 T cell receptor beta chains below all came from one sample that was sequenced in a study of vaccination effects on CD4 cells after COVID-19. The antigens for these receptors are not known. Viral peptide pool expansion of antigen-specific CD4+ T cells preceded sequencing in the ViraFEST assay. Isolating CD4+ T cells followed around nine days of culture. Nucleocapsid antibodies were negative in the vaccine recipients, who had never had SARS-CoV-2 infection. Here immunoSEQ multiplex PCR was the method, and the copy in TCRdb shows in-frame clones only, minus some. This sample yields under 55,000 clones, of which approximately 75% are seen a single time; 6% belongs to the top ten. The sample in question was CD4+ T cells from PBMCs cultured with HCoV-OC43 spike peptides, obtained before COVID-19 vaccination. Subset indicated: HCoV-OC43 spike overlapping peptide pool stimulation. Every receptor here comes from a human donor who received a COVID-19 vaccine.

J is TRBJ1-1 and V is TRBV12-5; D perhaps matches TRBD1 (6 bases). The V and J ends lost 1 base and 10 bases respectively, with 13 bases between them. The CDR3 runs to 13 residues. Germline V CDR1 and CDR2: LGHNT, FRNRAP. The CDR3 nucleotides are TGTGCTAGTGGTTTGGATACAGGGTTCGGAGCTTTCTTT. The encoded protein is CASGLDTGFGAFF.

V is TRBV6-5 and J is TRBJ2-4; 10 positions agree with TRBD1. CDR1 and CDR2 (germline): MNHEY, SVGAGI. The CDR3 has 15 residues. The trim removed 4 bases at V and 4 bases at J, leaving 4 bases unmatched. CDR3 sequence (DNA): TGTGCCAGCAGTTCCCGGGACAGGGGTAAAAACATTCAGTACTTC. It is translated as CASSSRDRGKNIQYF.

The chain combines TRBV4-1 with TRBJ1-2, with D possibly being TRBD1 (5 bases). The CDR3 consists of 16 residues. V lost 4 bases and J lost 4, with 19 bases in between. Germline CDR1 MGHRA, CDR2 YSYEKL. CDR3 in DNA: TGCGCCAGCAGCCCCTTCGCGGGGGAGGGAGGCTATGGCTACACCTTC. As protein: CASSPFAGEGGYGYTF.

This sequence joins TRBV7-2 and TRBJ2-7; TRBD1 matches at 7 bases. V lost 1 base and J lost 2; bases outside the gene matches: 5. Per germline, CDR1 SGHTA and CDR2 FQGNSA. The CDR3 has 15 residues. The CDR3 DNA reads as TGTGCCAGCAGCTTAGTGCCAGGGGGTGCCTACGAGCAGTACGTC. Amino acids: CASSLVPGGAYEQYV.

This clone was detected once. This chain joins TRBV19 and TRBJ2-3; 8 nucleotides line up with TRBD1. The CDR3 has 12 amino acids. Germline V gene data show CDR1 as LNHDA and CDR2 as SQIVND (reference sequence). The V gene end was trimmed by 9 bases and the J gene end by 3 bases; junction bases not matched to a gene: 2. CDR3 sequence reads: CASRTGTDTQYF. Written as DNA, the CDR3 is TGTGCCAGCAGGACAGGGACAGATACGCAGTATTTT.

J is TRBJ1-2 and V is TRBV6-6, with D possibly matching TRBD1 (5 bases). The V end lost 5 bases, the J end lost 7 bases, and 17 bases lay between the germline ends. Germline V CDR1 and CDR2: MNHNY, SVGAGI (reference sequence). The CDR3 runs to 14 residues. The CDR3: CASSPDSLRGGYTF. The CDR3 DNA reads TGTGCCAGCAGTCCCGACAGCTTACGGGGTGGCTACACCTTC.

The chain carries TRBV2 and TRBJ2-5, with D perhaps matching TRBD2 (6 bases). Germline V CDR1 and CDR2: SNHLY, FYNNEI. V was clipped by 1 base and J by 5 bases, with 23 bases between them. The CDR3 length is 18 residues. CDR3 in amino acids: CASSEVQVGLGGEETQYF. For the CDR3, the DNA is TGTGCCAGCAGTGAAGTTCAGGTGGGACTCGGAGGAGAGGAGACCCAGTACTTC. The whole variable domain, filled in from reference TRBV2 and TRBJ2-5, reads EPEVTQTPSHQVTQMGQEVILRCVPISNHLYFYWYRQILGQKVEFLVSFYNNEISEKSEIFDDQFSVERPDGSNFTLKIRSTKLEDSAMYFCASSEVQVGLGGEETQYFGPGTRLLVL.

This chain connects TRBV28 to TRBJ2-4; perhaps TRBD1 as D (5 bases). Germline V CDR1 and CDR2: MDHEN, SYDVKM. This CDR3 region has 12 residues. Trimming pared 4 bases from V and 14 bases from J, leaving 15 bases between. The DNA of the CDR3 is TGTGCCAGCAGTTCCCCGGCCACCAGGGAGTACTTC. It specifies CASSSPATREYF.

The J gene is TRBJ2-1, the V gene TRBV24-1; maybe TRBD1 (6 bases). The CDR3 loop spans 15 amino acids. The V end lost 4 bases, the J end lost 6 bases, and 15 bases lay between the germline ends. Germline CDR1 reads KGHDR; CDR2 reads SFDVKD. CDR3: CATSESDSGGNEQFF. CDR3 bases: TGTGCCACCAGTGAGTCGGACAGTGGGGGCAATGAGCAGTTCTTC.

The chain joins TRBV7-2 to TRBJ2-1; D perhaps matches TRBD1 (6 bases). The CDR3 is 16 residues long. Per the germline V gene, CDR1 is SGHTA and CDR2 is FQGNSA. Deletions cut 5 bases from V and 1 base from J, with 15 bases between. The CDR3 loop is CASSQNRVGSYNEQFF. In DNA, the CDR3 is TGTGCCAGCAGCCAAAACAGGGTTGGGTCCTACAATGAGCAGTTCTTC.

This clone appeared a few times. CDR3 sequence (DNA): TGCGCCAGCAGGGGACGGCTGAACACTGAAGCTTTCTTT. Amino acid sequence: CASRGRLNTEAFF. The genes are TRBV5-1 and TRBJ1-1, with D possibly being TRBD1 (5 bases). The length of the CDR3 is 13 residues. V dropped 5 bases and J dropped 0 bases, with 8 bases sitting between them. Germline CDR1 is SGHRS and CDR2 is YFSETQ.

J is TRBJ2-1 and V is TRBV5-1; a weak D match, TRBD2 (6 bases). V was clipped by 4 bases and J by 9 bases, with 20 bases between them. The CDR3 sequence is 15 residues long. CDR1 SGHRS and CDR2 YFSETQ come from the germline V gene. CDR3 sequence: CASSPTLVVAAEQFF. The CDR3 bases are TGCGCCAGCAGCCCGACCCTCGTTGTAGCGGCTGAGCAGTTCTTC.

This chain links TRBV18 with TRBJ2-2, with a possible D match to TRBD1 (6 bases). V was cut by 3 bases and J by 4 bases, with 15 bases left in between. The CDR3 has 16 amino acids. Germline CDR1 KGHSH, CDR2 LQKENI. Written as DNA, the CDR3 is TGTGCCAGCTCACCGATCCGGGACACTCTCACCGGGGAGCTGTTTTTT. It encodes CASSPIRDTLTGELFF. The whole variable domain, remainder taken from reference TRBV18 and TRBJ2-2, is NAGVMQNPRHLVRRRGQEARLRCSPMKGHSHVYWYRQLPEEGLKFMVYLQKENIIDESGMPKERFSAEFPKEGPSILRIQQVVRGDSAAYFCASSPIRDTLTGELFFGEGSRLTVL.

The sample holds one count of this clone. The chain links TRBV5-1 to TRBJ2-2; TRBD2 might be the D (5 bases). V lost 2 bases to trimming and J lost 2 bases, with 7 bases between them. CDR3 length: 14 amino acids. CDR1 and CDR2 (germline): SGHRS, YFSETQ. CDR3 DNA sequence: TGCGCCAGCAGCTTTGCTAGCAACACCGGGGAGCTGTTTTTT. Its translation is CASSFASNTGELFF.

A word on this clone: Additional DNA sequences in this sample encode the identical CDR3. The rearrangement links TRBV5-1 to TRBJ1-1; TRBD1 agrees at 8 bases. The CDR3 sequence is 14 residues long. The germline gives CDR1 SGHRS, CDR2 YFSETQ. Unmatched junction bases numbered 1, after V lost 1 base and J lost 2 bases. CDR3 sequence reads: CASSLSGGNTEAFF. DNA for the CDR3: TGCGCCAGCAGCTTGTCAGGGGGCAACACTGAAGCTTTCTTT.

The rearrangement uses TRBV7-2 and TRBJ2-6, with D possibly matching TRBD1 (6 bases). The CDR3 covers 17 residues. Germline V gene data show CDR1 as SGHTA and CDR2 as FQGNSA. Between the trimmed V and J ends, which lost 1 base and 3 bases, there was a span of 13 bases. DNA for the CDR3: TGTGCCAGCAGCTTAGTTGCGACAGGTGATGGGGCCAACGTCCTGACTTTC. Amino acid sequence: CASSLVATGDGANVLTF. Full variable domain (outside the CDR3, taken from reference TRBV7-2 and TRBJ2-6): GAGVSQSPSNKVTEKGKDVELRCDPISGHTALYWYRQSLGQGLEFLIYFQGNSAPDKSGLPSDRFSAERTGGSVSTLTIQRTQQEDSAVYLCASSLVATGDGANVLTFGAGSRLTVL.

The chain couples TRBV7-8 to TRBJ1-3; D not certain. The CDR3 runs to 16 residues. Germline V gene lookup returns CDR1 SGHVS and CDR2 FQNEAQ. V lost 3 bases and J lost 0, with 12 bases in between. The CDR3 sequence: CASSFGLPSSGNTIYF. CDR3 in DNA: TGTGCCAGCAGCTTTGGGCTACCGAGCTCTGGAAACACCATATATTTT.

The chain recombines TRBV21-1 with TRBJ1-2. TRBV21-1 is flagged as a pseudogene. The CDR3 is 15 residues long. CDR3 region: CASSTRGWGEYGYTF. The CDR3 region has the DNA TGTGCCAGCAGCACTCGTGGTTGGGGTGAGTATGGCTACACCTTC.

Only one count was recorded for this clone. The chain couples TRBV5-4 to TRBJ2-2; 11 bases fit TRBD2. Per the germline V gene, CDR1 is SGHNT and CDR2 is YYREEE (reference sequence). The CDR3 is 18 residues long. With V trimmed by 3 bases and J by 4 bases, 11 bases remained unmatched. The CDR3 region is CASSSSVAGGRGTGELFF. DNA of the CDR3: TGTGCCAGCAGCTCGTCGGTAGCGGGGGGGCGCGGCACCGGGGAGCTGTTTTTT.

This sequence joins TRBV21-1 and TRBJ1-4; TRBD1, the table's D call, was not compared with the DNA. TRBV21-1 counts as a pseudogene. The CDR3 is 14 amino acids. The CDR3 bases are TGTGCCAGCAGCAAGCCGGGACAGGGAGGTCTCCTGTTTTTT. Protein product: CASSKPGQGGLLFF.

The chain recombines TRBV7-2 with TRBJ2-1; the D is unclear. V shed 1 base and J shed 4 bases, with 8 bases lying between them. The CDR3 covers 14 residues. CDR1 and CDR2 from the germline V gene are SGHTA and FQGNSA. The CDR3 protein is CASSLVGGYNEQFF. CDR3 sequence (DNA): TGTGCCAGCAGCTTAGTTGGCGGATACAATGAGCAGTTCTTC.

The V and J genes are TRBV10-2 and TRBJ1-2; D gene ambiguous. CDR1 is WSHSY and CDR2 is SAAADI in the germline V gene. Trimming pared 10 bases from V and 5 bases from J, leaving 20 bases between. This CDR3 has 14 amino acids. CDR3 residues: CAIADPHLAYGYTF. The CDR3 nucleotides read TGCGCCATCGCCGACCCCCATTTAGCTTATGGCTACACCTTC.

The V gene is TRBV5-4, the J gene TRBJ2-4; 7 bases map to TRBD1. Germline-derived CDR1 and CDR2 are SGHNT and YYREEE (reference sequence). V was pared by 1 base and J by 1 base, with 2 bases of the junction left unmatched. The CDR3 spans 15 residues. CDR3 nucleotide sequence: TGTGCCAGCAGCTTGCCACAGGGGGCCAAAAACATTCAGTACTTC. Translating it yields CASSLPQGAKNIQYF.

This clone was seen just once. V is TRBV24-1 and J is TRBJ2-5; no reliable D call. CDR3 length equals 15 residues. Germline CDR1 is KGHDR and CDR2 is SFDVKD. Trimming cost V 3 bases and J 6 bases, with 16 bases left between them. The CDR3 sequence is CATSDHSSERQTQYF. In nucleotides, the CDR3 is TGTGCCACCAGTGATCACTCCTCTGAGAGGCAGACCCAGTACTTC.

CDR3 loop: CASSPAGGALYQPQHF. The CDR3 coding sequence is TGTGCCAGCAGCCCCGCCGGAGGGGCTCTTTATCAGCCCCAGCATTTT. The chain has TRBV7-6 and TRBJ1-5, with D possibly TRBD1 on 5 matching bases. V dropped 5 bases and J dropped 5 bases, with 19 bases sitting between them. The CDR3 loop spans 16 amino acids. Germline V CDR1 and CDR2: SGHVS, FNYEAQ.

CDR3 region: CASSSRDGEATYNEQFF. The CDR3 DNA follows: TGTGCCAGCAGTTCCCGAGACGGAGAGGCGACCTACAATGAGCAGTTCTTC. This chain uses TRBV28 with TRBJ2-1; D uncertain. CDR3 length: 17 residues. Germline V gene sequence: CDR1 MDHEN, CDR2 SYDVKM. V lost 4 bases, J lost 2 bases, and 18 bases lay in between.

J is TRBJ2-3 and V is TRBV28; D call uncertain. The ends were cut back, 1 base at V and 1 base at J, with 6 bases in the middle. Germline CDR1 MDHEN, CDR2 SYDVKM. This CDR3 has 14 amino acids. The CDR3 DNA sequence: TGTGCCAGCAGTTTATACCGGGGCACAGATACGCAGTATTTT. This gives the protein CASSLYRGTDTQYF. Variable domain in full (rest from reference TRBV28 and TRBJ2-3): DVKVTQSSRYLVKRTGEKVFLECVQDMDHENMFWYRQDPGLGLRLIYFSYDVKMKEKGDIPEGYSVSREKKERFSLILESASTNQTSMYLCASSLYRGTDTQYFGPGTRLTVL.

The V gene is TRBV4-1, the J gene TRBJ1-5; possibly TRBD1 for D (5 bases). Trimming pared 1 base from V and 7 bases from J, leaving 11 bases between. In germline, CDR1 is MGHRA, CDR2 YSYEKL. CDR3 length: 14 residues. The CDR3 nucleotides are TGCGCCAGCAGCCAAGTGGGGACGGGCCAGCCCCAGCATTTT. Its translation is CASSQVGTGQPQHF.